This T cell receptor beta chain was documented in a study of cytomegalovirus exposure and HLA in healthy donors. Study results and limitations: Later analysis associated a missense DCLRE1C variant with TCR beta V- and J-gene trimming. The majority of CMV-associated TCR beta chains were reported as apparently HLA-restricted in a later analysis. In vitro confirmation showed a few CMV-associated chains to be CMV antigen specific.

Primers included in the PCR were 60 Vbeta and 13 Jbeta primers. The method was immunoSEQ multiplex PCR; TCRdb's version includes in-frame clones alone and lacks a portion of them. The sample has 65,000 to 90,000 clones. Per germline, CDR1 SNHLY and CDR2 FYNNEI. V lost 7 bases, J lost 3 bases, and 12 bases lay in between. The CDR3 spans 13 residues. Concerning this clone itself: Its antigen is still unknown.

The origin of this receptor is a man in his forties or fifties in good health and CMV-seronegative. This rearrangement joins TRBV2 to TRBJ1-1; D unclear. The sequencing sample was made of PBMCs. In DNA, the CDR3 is TGTGCCAGCATGAGGGTACGGGACACTGAAGCTTTCTTT. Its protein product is CASMRVRDTEAFF.